The rows below give T cell receptor beta chains drawn from one sample of a study of blood T cell repertoires in COVID-19. Data came from immunoSEQ multiplex PCR; TCRdb stores just in-frame clones and leaves some out. The repertoire holds around 340,000 clones, with about 86% as singletons. Sequenced sample: peripheral blood. The receptors derive from a man aged 30 to 39 with active or convalescent COVID-19. CDR3s include the opening cysteine and the closing phenylalanine or tryptophan. The order of the fields is CDR3 length, D gene, clone size, J gene, V gene, CDR3 protein, CDR3 DNA. The D gene is left open where the match is weak. Size is omitted from some rows. Given values are once, few, many or a class for expanded clones.

len: 12; d_gene: -; abundance: once; j_gene: TRBJ2-1; v_gene: TRBV29-1; CDR3aa: CSAQEDYNEQFF; CDR3nt: TGCAGCGCGCAAGAGGATTACAATGAGCAGTTCTTC
len: 12; d_gene: -; abundance: once; j_gene: TRBJ1-1; v_gene: TRBV7-9; CDR3aa: CASSKPNTEAFF; CDR3nt: TGTGCCAGCAGCAAGCCGAACACTGAAGCTTTCTTT
len: 16; d_gene: -; abundance: -; j_gene: TRBJ2-1; v_gene: TRBV9; CDR3aa: CASSLSLRDNYNEQFF; CDR3nt: TGTGCCAGCAGTCTTTCCCTCCGGGACAATTACAATGAGCAGTTCTTC
len: 15; d_gene: -; abundance: once; j_gene: TRBJ2-1; v_gene: TRBV4-2; CDR3aa: CASSQLGTSYNEQFF; CDR3nt: TGTGCCAGCAGCCAATTAGGGACAAGTTACAATGAGCAGTTCTTC
len: 15; d_gene: TRBD2; abundance: -; j_gene: TRBJ2-1; v_gene: TRBV7-3; CDR3aa: CASSLPSGVYNEQFF; CDR3nt: TGTGCCAGCAGCCTCCCTAGCGGGGTCTACAATGAGCAGTTCTTC
len: 16; d_gene: TRBD1; abundance: -; j_gene: TRBJ2-6; v_gene: TRBV7-9; CDR3aa: CASSANRGRWANVLTF; CDR3nt: TGTGCCAGCAGCGCTAACAGGGGGCGCTGGGCCAACGTCCTGACTTTC
len: 17; d_gene: TRBD1; abundance: -; j_gene: TRBJ2-5; v_gene: TRBV4-1; CDR3aa: CASSHGRGQGAQETQYF; CDR3nt: TGCGCCAGCAGCCACGGCCGAGGACAGGGGGCTCAAGAGACCCAGTACTTC
len: 17; d_gene: TRBD1; abundance: -; j_gene: TRBJ1-2; v_gene: TRBV7-9; CDR3aa: CASSLRARDSPNYGYTF; CDR3nt: TGTGCCAGCAGCTTACGGGCCAGGGACAGCCCTAACTATGGCTACACCTTC
len: 14; d_gene: TRBD1; abundance: -; j_gene: TRBJ1-2; v_gene: TRBV5-4; CDR3aa: CASSLRDRAWGYTF; CDR3nt: TGTGCCAGCAGCTTGAGGGACAGGGCCTGGGGCTACACCTTC
len: 11; d_gene: -; abundance: -; j_gene: TRBJ1-5; v_gene: TRBV19; CDR3aa: CASSLRGPQHF; CDR3nt: TGTGCCAGTAGTCTACGGGGTCCGCAGCATTTT
len: 12; d_gene: TRBD2; abundance: -; j_gene: TRBJ2-1; v_gene: TRBV7-9; CDR3aa: CASRLAGLEQFF; CDR3nt: TGTGCCAGCAGACTAGCGGGACTTGAGCAGTTCTTC
len: 14; d_gene: -; abundance: once; j_gene: TRBJ1-5; v_gene: TRBV6-6; CDR3aa: CASSPDGWNQPQHF; CDR3nt: TGTGCCAGCAGTCCCGACGGGTGGAATCAGCCCCAGCATTTT
len: 14; d_gene: -; abundance: -; j_gene: TRBJ2-7; v_gene: TRBV7-3; CDR3aa: CASSIDSYSYEQYF; CDR3nt: TGTGCCAGCAGTATAGACTCATACTCCTACGAGCAGTACTTC
len: 16; d_gene: -; abundance: once; j_gene: TRBJ1-4; v_gene: TRBV18; CDR3aa: CASSPVRSSRGLGLFF; CDR3nt: TGTGCCAGCTCGCCCGTACGGAGTAGCCGGGGATTAGGGCTGTTTTTT
len: 13; d_gene: -; abundance: -; j_gene: TRBJ1-1; v_gene: TRBV28; CDR3aa: CASSSPRDTEAFF; CDR3nt: TGTGCCAGCAGTTCGCCCCGGGACACTGAAGCTTTCTTT
len: 18; d_gene: TRBD1; abundance: -; j_gene: TRBJ2-6; v_gene: TRBV10-3; CDR3aa: CAISDLQGALSGANVLTF; CDR3nt: TGTGCCATCAGTGATCTCCAGGGGGCGCTCTCTGGGGCCAACGTCCTGACTTTC
len: 15; d_gene: TRBD1; abundance: -; j_gene: TRBJ2-7; v_gene: TRBV6-5; CDR3aa: CASSPTGGDSYEQYF; CDR3nt: TGTGCCAGCAGTCCCACAGGGGGCGACTCCTACGAGCAGTACTTC
len: 16; d_gene: TRBD2; abundance: -; j_gene: TRBJ2-7; v_gene: TRBV5-4; CDR3aa: CASSSGTSGANYEQYF; CDR3nt: TGTGCCAGCAGCTCCGGGACTAGCGGAGCGAACTACGAGCAGTACTTC
len: 13; d_gene: -; abundance: -; j_gene: TRBJ1-2; v_gene: TRBV7-9; CDR3aa: CASSFLTPYGYTF; CDR3nt: TGTGCCAGCAGTTTTCTGACACCCTATGGCTACACCTTC
len: 20; d_gene: TRBD2; abundance: -; j_gene: TRBJ2-3; v_gene: TRBV14; CDR3aa: CASSHTSWTSGTAFTDTQYF; CDR3nt: TGTGCCAGCAGCCATACTTCCTGGACTAGCGGGACCGCATTCACAGATACGCAGTATTTT